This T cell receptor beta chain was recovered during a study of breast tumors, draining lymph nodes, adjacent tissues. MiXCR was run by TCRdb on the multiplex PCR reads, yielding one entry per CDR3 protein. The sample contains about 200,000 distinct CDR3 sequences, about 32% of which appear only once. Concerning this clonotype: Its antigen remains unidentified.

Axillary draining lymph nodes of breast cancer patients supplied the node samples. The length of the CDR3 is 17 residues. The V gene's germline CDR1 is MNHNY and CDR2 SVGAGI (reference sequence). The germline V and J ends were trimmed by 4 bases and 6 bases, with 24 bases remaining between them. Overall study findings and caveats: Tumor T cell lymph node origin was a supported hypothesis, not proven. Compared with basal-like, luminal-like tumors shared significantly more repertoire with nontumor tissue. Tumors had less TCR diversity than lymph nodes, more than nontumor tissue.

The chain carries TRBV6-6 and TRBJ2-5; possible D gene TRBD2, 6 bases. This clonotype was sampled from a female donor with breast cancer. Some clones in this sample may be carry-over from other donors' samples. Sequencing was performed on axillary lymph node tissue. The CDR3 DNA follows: TGTGCCAGCAGTTTGGGCCCCCGGGGGACTCCTGGTAAGACCCAGTACTTC. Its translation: CASSLGPRGTPGKTQYF.